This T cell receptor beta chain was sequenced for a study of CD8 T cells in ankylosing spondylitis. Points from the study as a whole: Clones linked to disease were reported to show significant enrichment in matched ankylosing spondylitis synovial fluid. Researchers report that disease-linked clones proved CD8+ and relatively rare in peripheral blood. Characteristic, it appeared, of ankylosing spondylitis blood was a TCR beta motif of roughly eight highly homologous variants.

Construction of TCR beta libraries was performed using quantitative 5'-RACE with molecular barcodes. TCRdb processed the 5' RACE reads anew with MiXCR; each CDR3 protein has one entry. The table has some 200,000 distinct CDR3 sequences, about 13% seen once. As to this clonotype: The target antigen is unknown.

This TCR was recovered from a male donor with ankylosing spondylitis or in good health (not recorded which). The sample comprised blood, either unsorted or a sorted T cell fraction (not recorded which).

The CDR3 reads CATSRSSTNSYNEQFF. CDR3 nucleotide sequence: TGTGCCACCAGCAGATCTTCGACTAATTCCTACAATGAGCAGTTCTTC. The chain uses TRBV15 and TRBJ2-1; D possibly corresponds to TRBD2 (5 bases). V shed 2 bases and J shed 1 base, with 12 bases lying between them. Per germline, CDR1 LNHNV and CDR2 YYDKDF (reference sequence). This CDR3 has 16 residues. The full variable domain, in which reference TRBV15 and TRBJ2-1 provide the parts outside the CDR3, is DAMVIQNPRYQVTQFGKPVTLSCSQTLNHNVMYWYQQKSSQAPKLLFHYYDKDFNNEADTPDNFQSRRPNTSFCFLDIRSPGLGDTAMYLCATSRSSTNSYNEQFFGPGTRLTVL.